These 18 T cell receptor beta chains were all obtained from the same sample, sequenced in a study of vaccination and CD4 T cells after COVID-19. CD4+ T cells that had been cultured provided DNA sequenced with the Oncomine TCR Beta short-read assay. TCRdb analysed the PCR reads with MiXCR anew, one entry per CDR3 protein. The table shows over 7,000 distinct CDR3 sequences, with 35% occurring only once. What these receptors recognize is not known. Treatment here: 10-day PBMC culture with coronavirus spike peptide pools or control peptides (ViraFEST assay). CD4+ T-cell collection from the unexposed donor predated the COVID-19 pandemic (2011-2018). The sequencing sample was made of CD4+ T cells from blood, cultured in vitro. The receptors stem from a human donor in good health.

V and J are TRBV20-1 and TRBJ2-5; 8 bases map to TRBD2. This CDR3 is 13 amino acids long. With 3 bases clipped from V and 5 bases from J, the junction kept 5 bases outside the gene matches. Looked up from germline, CDR1 is DFQATT and CDR2 is SNEGSKA (reference sequence). The chain's CDR3 is CSASGGAVETQYF. CDR3 sequence (DNA): TGCAGTGCTAGCGGGGGGGCGGTGGAGACCCAGTACTTC.

The V and J genes are TRBV20-1 and TRBJ1-1; D is ambiguous. Germline assignment: CDR1 DFQATT and CDR2 SNEGSKA (reference sequence). This CDR3 region has 13 residues. V gave up 0 bases and J gave up 5 bases, with 10 bases separating them. CDR3 amino acids: CSARETLLTEAFF. The CDR3 region has the DNA TGCAGTGCTAGAGAAACCCTCCTGACTGAAGCTTTCTTT.

This clonotype was observed a few times. The gene calls are TRBV2 and TRBJ1-5, with D perhaps matching TRBD1 (5 bases). CDR1 and CDR2 (germline): SNHLY, FYNNEI. V lost 3 bases to trimming and J lost 3 bases, with 21 bases between them. The CDR3 contains 18 residues. This chain's CDR3 is CASSEGGSPIEDNQPQHF. In DNA form, the CDR3 reads TGTGCCAGCAGTGAGGGGGGGTCCCCTATCGAAGACAATCAGCCCCAGCATTTT.

This clonotype is large by share. The gene calls are TRBV2 and TRBJ2-5; no clear D. Trimming pared 3 bases from V and 6 bases from J, leaving 11 bases between. Germline V gene data show CDR1 as SNHLY and CDR2 as FYNNEI. The CDR3 is 13 amino acids. The CDR3 region is CASSEGILQTQYF. Written as DNA, the CDR3 is TGTGCCAGCAGTGAGGGGATTTTACAGACCCAGTACTTC.

This clonotype was detected a few times. At one of its ends the junction is not consistent with the germline gene, which may arise from a read error. The chain is built from TRBV20-1 and TRBJ2-5; unclear D gene. The CDR3 length is 14 residues. Germline loops: CDR1 DFQATT, CDR2 SNEGSKA (reference sequence). DNA for the CDR3: TGCAGTGCTAGCCTAACGACGGTCCAAGAGACCCAGTACTTT. Amino acid sequence: CSASLTTVQETQYF.

The chain uses TRBV4-1 and TRBJ2-3; no firm D call. Trimming took off 1 base at V and 6 bases at J, with 8 bases between the two ends. Germline V gene data show CDR1 as MGHRA and CDR2 as YSYEKL. CDR3 length: 13 amino acids. CDR3 nucleotides: TGCGCCAGCAGCCAAGCCCTGGCGGATACGCAGTATTTT. Residues: CASSQALADTQYF.

This clonotype is judged medium-sized. The chain links TRBV15 to TRBJ1-1; TRBD1 might be the D (5 bases). This CDR3 is 14 amino acids long. CDR1 and CDR2 from the germline V gene are LNHNV and YYDKDF (reference sequence). V was clipped by 4 bases and J by 3 bases, with 12 bases between them. The CDR3 DNA is TGTGCCACCAGCAAAGGACATCCAGACACTGAAGCTTTCTTT. This translates into CATSKGHPDTEAFF.

This sequence joins TRBV11-1 and TRBJ2-2; D tentatively reads TRBD1 or TRBD2 (6 bases each). Per the germline V gene, CDR1 is SGHAT and CDR2 is FQDESV (reference sequence). Trimming shortened V by 5 bases and J by 2 bases, and 12 bases separated the two germline ends. The CDR3 covers 15 residues. In DNA, the CDR3 is TGTGCCAGCAGCCGCGGGACACGAAACACCGGGGAGCTGTTTTTT. Amino acids: CASSRGTRNTGELFF.

This chain links TRBV4-2 with TRBJ2-7, with 7 bases lining up with TRBD1. This CDR3 is 15 amino acids long. CDR1 LGHNA and CDR2 YNFKEQ come from the germline V gene. V was pared by 1 base and J by 4 bases, with 7 bases of the junction left unmatched. The CDR3 reads CASSQAGTEGYEQYF. The CDR3 nucleotides read TGTGCCAGCAGCCAAGCTGGGACAGAAGGGTACGAGCAGTACTTC.

The rearrangement joins TRBV2 to TRBJ1-1, with 8 bases lining up with TRBD1. Germline CDR1 SNHLY, CDR2 FYNNEI. V dropped 8 bases and J dropped 1; count of bases not matched to a gene: 12. The CDR3 is 16 amino acids. CDR3 DNA: TGTGCCAGCCGACAGGGGCCCGGGGTAGGGAACACTGAAGCTTTCTTT. Residues: CASRQGPGVGNTEAFF.

This clonotype has just one count. The rearrangement links TRBV5-1 to TRBJ1-6, with 7 bases matching TRBD1. Germline lookup yields CDR1 SGHRS and CDR2 YFSETQ. CDR3 size: 16 residues. V shed 2 bases and J 3 bases; nucleotides not matched to a gene: 5. CDR3 DNA: TGCGCCAGCAGCTTCCAGGGGGTACACTATAATTCACCCCTCCACTTT. This sequence encodes CASSFQGVHYNSPLHF.

This clonotype was seen just once. The chain carries TRBV18 and TRBJ1-2, with D unresolved. Germline V CDR1 and CDR2: KGHSH, LQKENI. This CDR3 contains 18 residues. Trimming took off 9 bases at V and 2 bases at J, with 28 bases between the two ends. The CDR3: CASSPRSPHSGDNYGYTF. DNA for the CDR3: TGTGCCAGTTCCCCACGGTCGCCGCACAGCGGTGACAACTATGGCTACACCTTC.

This clonotype appeared a few times. The rearrangement joins TRBV7-9 to TRBJ1-6; D uncertain. Germline loops: CDR1 SEHNR, CDR2 FQNEAQ (reference sequence). There are 12 residues in the CDR3. With 5 bases removed from V and 10 bases from J, the gap between germline ends came to 9 bases. CDR3 sequence (DNA): TGTGCCAGCAGCGAGGGTAACTCACCCCTCCACTTT. It encodes CASSEGNSPLHF.

The V gene is TRBV6-4, the J gene TRBJ2-1; 11 bases are a match to TRBD1. J was trimmed by 3 bases and V by 4 bases; bases with no gene match: 2. The CDR3 has 15 amino acids. Per the germline V gene, CDR1 is MRHNA and CDR2 is SNTAGT. CDR3 coding DNA: TGTGCCAGCAGTGCCGGGACAGGGGGCTACAATGAGCAGTTCTTC. Translation: CASSAGTGGYNEQFF.

The chain couples TRBV14 to TRBJ1-2, with unresolved D. V shed 4 bases and J shed 0 bases, with 6 bases lying between them. This CDR3 region has 13 residues. Germline V gene lookup returns CDR1 SGHDN and CDR2 FVKESK. The CDR3 reads CASSRGANYGYTF. CDR3 nucleotide sequence: TGTGCCAGCAGCCGTGGCGCTAACTATGGCTACACCTTC.

This chain links TRBV20-1 with TRBJ1-1, with D hard to call. Germline-derived CDR1 and CDR2 are DFQATT and SNEGSKA (reference sequence). The CDR3 runs 13 residues. Trimming took off 4 bases at V and 6 bases at J, with 15 bases between the two ends. The CDR3 DNA is TGCAGTGCTATAAAAACCAAGACCCCTGAAGCTTTCTTT. It yields the protein CSAIKTKTPEAFF.

This chain links TRBV5-1 with TRBJ2-7, with 7 nucleotides matching TRBD2. The V gene's germline CDR1 is SGHRS and CDR2 YFSETQ. The length of the CDR3 is 15 residues. The V gene end was trimmed by 4 bases and the J gene end by 3 bases; junction bases not matched to a gene: 10. CDR3 sequence reads: CASSPGGSEDYEQYF. In DNA form, the CDR3 reads TGCGCCAGCAGCCCCGGGGGGTCAGAGGACTACGAGCAGTACTTC. Full variable domain (rest looked up from reference TRBV5-1 and TRBJ2-7): KAGVTQTPRYLIKTRGQQVTLSCSPISGHRSVSWYQQTPGQGLQFLFEYFSETQRNKGNFPGRFSGRQFSNSRSEMNVSTLELGDSALYLCASSPGGSEDYEQYFGPGTRLTVT.

The chain recombines TRBV20-1 with TRBJ1-1; D is ambiguous. V was shortened by 2 bases and J by 1 base, with 11 bases between the two germline ends. CDR3 size: 14 residues. Per germline, CDR1 DFQATT and CDR2 SNEGSKA (reference sequence). The CDR3 is CSARTYTQNTEAFF. The CDR3 DNA is TGCAGTGCTAGAACTTACACACAGAACACTGAAGCTTTCTTT.